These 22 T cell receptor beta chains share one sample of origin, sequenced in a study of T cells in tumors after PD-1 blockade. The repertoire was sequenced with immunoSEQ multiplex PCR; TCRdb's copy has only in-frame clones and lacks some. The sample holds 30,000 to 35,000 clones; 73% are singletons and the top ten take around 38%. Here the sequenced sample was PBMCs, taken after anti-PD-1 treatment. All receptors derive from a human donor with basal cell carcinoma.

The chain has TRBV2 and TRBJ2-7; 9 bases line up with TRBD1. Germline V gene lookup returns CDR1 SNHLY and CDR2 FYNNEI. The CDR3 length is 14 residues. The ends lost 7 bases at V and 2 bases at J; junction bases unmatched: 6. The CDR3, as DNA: TGTGCCAGCACCGGACAGGGGAGGGCCTACGAGCAGTACTTC. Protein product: CASTGQGRAYEQYF.

CDR3 loop: CASRAGVFTDTQYF. CDR3 DNA sequence: TGCGCCAGCAGGGCGGGGGTCTTCACAGATACGCAGTATTTT. The rearrangement uses TRBV5-1 and TRBJ2-3; the match to TRBD2 covers 7 bases. Germline V CDR1 and CDR2: SGHRS, YFSETQ. V lost 5 bases to trimming and J lost 2 bases; unmatched junction nucleotides: 5. The CDR3 runs to 14 residues.

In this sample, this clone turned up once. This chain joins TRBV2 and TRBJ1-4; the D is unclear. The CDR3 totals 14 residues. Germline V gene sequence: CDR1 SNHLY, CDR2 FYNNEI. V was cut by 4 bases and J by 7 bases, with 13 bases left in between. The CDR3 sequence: CASSVTLLGEKLFF. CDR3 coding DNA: TGTGCCAGCAGTGTCACTTTACTTGGTGAAAAACTGTTTTTT.

CDR3 sequence (DNA): TGTGCCAGCAGCGTGGGGACTAGCGGTGACACAGATACGCAGTATTTT. It yields the protein CASSVGTSGDTDTQYF. This chain connects TRBV9 to TRBJ2-3; 11 bases align to TRBD2. CDR1 SGDLS and CDR2 YYNGEE come from the germline V gene. The trim removed 2 bases at V and 2 bases at J, leaving 4 bases unmatched. The CDR3 extends over 16 amino acids.

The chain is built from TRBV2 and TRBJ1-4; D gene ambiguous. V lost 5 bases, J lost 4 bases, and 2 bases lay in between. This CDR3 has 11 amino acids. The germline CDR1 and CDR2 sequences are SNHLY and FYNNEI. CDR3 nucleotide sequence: TGTGCCAGCAGTCATAATGAAAAACTGTTTTTT. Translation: CASSHNEKLFF.

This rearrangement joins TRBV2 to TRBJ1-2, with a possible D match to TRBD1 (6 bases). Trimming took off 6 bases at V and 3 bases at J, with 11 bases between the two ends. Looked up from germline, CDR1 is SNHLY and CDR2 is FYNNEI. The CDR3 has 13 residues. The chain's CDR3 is CASSDNRDYGYTF. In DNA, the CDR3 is TGTGCCAGCAGCGATAACAGGGACTATGGCTACACCTTC.

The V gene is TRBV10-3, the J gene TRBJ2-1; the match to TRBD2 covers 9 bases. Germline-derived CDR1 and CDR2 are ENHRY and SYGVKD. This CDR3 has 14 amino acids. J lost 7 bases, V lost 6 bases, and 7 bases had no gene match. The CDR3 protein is CAISVAGVYNEQFF. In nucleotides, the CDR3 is TGTGCCATCAGCGTAGCGGGGGTTTATAATGAGCAGTTCTTC.

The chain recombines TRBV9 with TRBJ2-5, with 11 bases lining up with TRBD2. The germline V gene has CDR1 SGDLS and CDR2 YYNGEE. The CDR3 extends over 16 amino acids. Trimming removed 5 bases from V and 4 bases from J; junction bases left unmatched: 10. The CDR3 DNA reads TGTGCCAGCAGTACTAGCGGGAGAGGGGGGCGAGAGACCCAGTACTTC. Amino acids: CASSTSGRGGRETQYF.

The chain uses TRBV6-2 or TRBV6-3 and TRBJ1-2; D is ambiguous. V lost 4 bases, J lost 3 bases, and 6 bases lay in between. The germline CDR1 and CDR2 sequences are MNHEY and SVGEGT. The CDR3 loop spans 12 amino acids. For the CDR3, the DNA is TGTGCCAGCAGTTTGAAGGACTATGGCTACACCTTC. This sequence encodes CASSLKDYGYTF.

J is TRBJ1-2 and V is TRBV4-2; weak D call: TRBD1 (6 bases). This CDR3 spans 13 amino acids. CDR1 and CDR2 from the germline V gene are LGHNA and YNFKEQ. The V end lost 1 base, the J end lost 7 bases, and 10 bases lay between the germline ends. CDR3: CASSQGQVAGYTF. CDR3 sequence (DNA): TGTGCCAGCAGCCAAGGACAGGTCGCTGGCTACACCTTC.

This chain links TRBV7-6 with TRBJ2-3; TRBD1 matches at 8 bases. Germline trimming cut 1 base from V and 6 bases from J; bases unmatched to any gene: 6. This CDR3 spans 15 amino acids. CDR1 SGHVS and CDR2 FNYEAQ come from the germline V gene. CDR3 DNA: TGTGCCAGCAGCTTAGGCGCAGGGGGCAAGGATACGCAGTATTTT. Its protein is CASSLGAGGKDTQYF.

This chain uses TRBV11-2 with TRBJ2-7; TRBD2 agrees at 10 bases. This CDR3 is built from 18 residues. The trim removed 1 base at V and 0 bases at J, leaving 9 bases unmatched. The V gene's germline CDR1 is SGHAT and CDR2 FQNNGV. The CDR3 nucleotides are TGTGCCAGCAGCTTAGGAAGCGGGGGGGCCGGTAGCTCCTACGAGCAGTACTTC. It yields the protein CASSLGSGGAGSSYEQYF.

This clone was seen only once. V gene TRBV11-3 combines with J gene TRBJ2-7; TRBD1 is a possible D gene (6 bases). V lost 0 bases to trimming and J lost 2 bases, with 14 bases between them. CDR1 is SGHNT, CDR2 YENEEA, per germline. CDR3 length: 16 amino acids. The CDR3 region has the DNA TGTGCCAGCAGCTTAGATTCTGGGGGCCTGCCCTACGAGCAGTACTTC. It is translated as CASSLDSGGLPYEQYF.

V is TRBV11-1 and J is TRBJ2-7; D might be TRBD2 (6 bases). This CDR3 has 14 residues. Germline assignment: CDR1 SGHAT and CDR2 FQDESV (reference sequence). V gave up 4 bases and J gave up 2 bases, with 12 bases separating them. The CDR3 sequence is CASSSDYITYEQYF. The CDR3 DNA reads TGTGCCAGCAGCTCGGACTATATCACCTACGAGCAGTACTTC.

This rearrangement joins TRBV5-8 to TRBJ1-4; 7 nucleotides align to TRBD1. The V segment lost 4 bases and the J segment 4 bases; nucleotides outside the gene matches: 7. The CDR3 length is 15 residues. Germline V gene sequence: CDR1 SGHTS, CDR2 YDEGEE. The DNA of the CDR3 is TGTGCCAGCAGCCCCGGGACAGCCCATAATGAAAAACTGTTTTTT. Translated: CASSPGTAHNEKLFF.

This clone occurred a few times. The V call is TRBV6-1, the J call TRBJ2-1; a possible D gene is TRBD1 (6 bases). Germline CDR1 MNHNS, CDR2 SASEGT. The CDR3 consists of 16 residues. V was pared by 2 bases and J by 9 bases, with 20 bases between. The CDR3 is CASSENGARGWAEQFF. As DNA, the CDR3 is TGTGCCAGCAGTGAAAACGGGGCTAGGGGGTGGGCTGAGCAGTTCTTC.

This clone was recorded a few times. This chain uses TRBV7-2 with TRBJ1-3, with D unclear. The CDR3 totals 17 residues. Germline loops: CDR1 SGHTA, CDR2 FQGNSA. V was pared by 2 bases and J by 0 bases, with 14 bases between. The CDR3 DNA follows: TGTGCCAGCAGCTTAAGAGGGTTATCCTTCTCTGGAAACACCATATATTTT. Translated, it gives CASSLRGLSFSGNTIYF.

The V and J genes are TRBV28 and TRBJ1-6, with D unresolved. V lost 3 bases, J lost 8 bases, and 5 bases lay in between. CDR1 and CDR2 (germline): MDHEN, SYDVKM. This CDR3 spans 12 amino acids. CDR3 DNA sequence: TGTGCCAGCAGTTTCGTAGATTCACCCCTCCACTTT. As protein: CASSFVDSPLHF.

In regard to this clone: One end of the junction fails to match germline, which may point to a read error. The CDR3 sequence: CAGSLRVFYNEQFF. Written as DNA, the CDR3 is TGTGCCGGCAGCCTCAGGGTATTTTACAATGAGCAGTTCTTC. The gene calls are TRBV6-5 and TRBJ2-1; D is perhaps TRBD1 (5 bases). CDR1 is MNHEY, CDR2 SVGAGI, per germline. The CDR3 consists of 14 residues.

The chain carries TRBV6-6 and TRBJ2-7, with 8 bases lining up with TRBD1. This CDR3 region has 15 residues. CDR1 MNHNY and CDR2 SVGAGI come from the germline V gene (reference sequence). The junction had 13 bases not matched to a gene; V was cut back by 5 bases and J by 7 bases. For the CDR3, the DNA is TGTGCCAGCAGTCCTGGAAAGCAGGGGGCGCAGGAGCAGTACTTC. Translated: CASSPGKQGAQEQYF.

The CDR3 loop is CASSPRTSSRNEQFF. In DNA, the CDR3 is TGTGCCAGCAGTCCTCGGACTAGCAGCCGCAATGAGCAGTTCTTC. The chain recombines TRBV28 with TRBJ2-1; 8 positions agree with TRBD2. The germline gives CDR1 MDHEN, CDR2 SYDVKM. This CDR3 is built from 15 residues. V shed 5 bases and J 6 bases; nucleotides not matched to a gene: 9.

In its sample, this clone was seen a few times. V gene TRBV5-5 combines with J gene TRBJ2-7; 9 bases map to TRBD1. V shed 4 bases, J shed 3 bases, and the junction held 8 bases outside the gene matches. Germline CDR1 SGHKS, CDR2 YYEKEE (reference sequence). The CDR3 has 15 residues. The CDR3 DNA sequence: TGTGCCAGCAGCACTACCGGGACAGGGTTCTACGAGCAGTACTTC. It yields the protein CASSTTGTGFYEQYF.